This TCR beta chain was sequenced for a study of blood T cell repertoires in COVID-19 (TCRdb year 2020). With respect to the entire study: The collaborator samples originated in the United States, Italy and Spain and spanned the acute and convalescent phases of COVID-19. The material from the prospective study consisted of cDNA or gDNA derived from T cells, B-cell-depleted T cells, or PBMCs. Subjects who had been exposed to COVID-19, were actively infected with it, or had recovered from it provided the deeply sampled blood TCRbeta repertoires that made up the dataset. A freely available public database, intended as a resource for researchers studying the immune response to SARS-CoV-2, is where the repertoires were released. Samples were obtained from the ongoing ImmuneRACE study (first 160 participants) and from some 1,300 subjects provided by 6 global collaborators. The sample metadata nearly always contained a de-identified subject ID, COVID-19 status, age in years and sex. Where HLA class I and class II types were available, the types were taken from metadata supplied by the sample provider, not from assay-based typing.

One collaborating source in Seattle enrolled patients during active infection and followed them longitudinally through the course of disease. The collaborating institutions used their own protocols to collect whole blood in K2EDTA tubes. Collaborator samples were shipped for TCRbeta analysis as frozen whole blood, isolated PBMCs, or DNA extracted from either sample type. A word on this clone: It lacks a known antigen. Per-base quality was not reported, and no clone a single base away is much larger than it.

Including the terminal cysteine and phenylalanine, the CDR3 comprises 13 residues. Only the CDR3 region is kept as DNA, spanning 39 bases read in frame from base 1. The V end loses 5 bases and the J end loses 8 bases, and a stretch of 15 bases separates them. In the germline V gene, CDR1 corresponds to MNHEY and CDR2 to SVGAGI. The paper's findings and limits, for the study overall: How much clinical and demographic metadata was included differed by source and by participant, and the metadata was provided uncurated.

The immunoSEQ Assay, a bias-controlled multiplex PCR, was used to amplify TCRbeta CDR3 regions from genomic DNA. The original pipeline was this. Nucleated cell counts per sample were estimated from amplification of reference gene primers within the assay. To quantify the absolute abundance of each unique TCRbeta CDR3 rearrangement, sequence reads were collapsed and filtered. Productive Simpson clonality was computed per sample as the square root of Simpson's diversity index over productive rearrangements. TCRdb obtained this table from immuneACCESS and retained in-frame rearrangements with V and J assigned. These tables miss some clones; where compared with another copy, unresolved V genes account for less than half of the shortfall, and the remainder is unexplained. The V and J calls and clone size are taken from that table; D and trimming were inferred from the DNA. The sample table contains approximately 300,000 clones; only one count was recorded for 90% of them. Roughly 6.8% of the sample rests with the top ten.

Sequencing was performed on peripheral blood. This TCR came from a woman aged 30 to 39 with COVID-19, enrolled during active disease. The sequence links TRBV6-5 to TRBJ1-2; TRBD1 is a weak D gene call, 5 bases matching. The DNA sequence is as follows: TGTGCCAGCAGTCCAACAGGAGCTTGGGGCTACACCTTC. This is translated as CASSPTGAWGYTF.